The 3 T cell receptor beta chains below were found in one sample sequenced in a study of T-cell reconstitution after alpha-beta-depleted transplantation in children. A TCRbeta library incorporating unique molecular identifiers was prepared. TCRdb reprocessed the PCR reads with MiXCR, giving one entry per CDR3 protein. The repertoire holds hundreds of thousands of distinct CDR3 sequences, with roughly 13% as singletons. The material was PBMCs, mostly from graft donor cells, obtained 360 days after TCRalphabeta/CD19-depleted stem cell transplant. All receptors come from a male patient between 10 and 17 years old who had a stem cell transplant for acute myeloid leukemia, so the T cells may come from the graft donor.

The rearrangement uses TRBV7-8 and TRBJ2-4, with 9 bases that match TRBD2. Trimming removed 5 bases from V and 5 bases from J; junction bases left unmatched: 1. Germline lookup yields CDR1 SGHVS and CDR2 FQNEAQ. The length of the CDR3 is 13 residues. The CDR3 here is CASSRLAENIQYF. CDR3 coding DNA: TGTGCCAGCAGCCGACTAGCGGAAAACATTCAGTACTTC.

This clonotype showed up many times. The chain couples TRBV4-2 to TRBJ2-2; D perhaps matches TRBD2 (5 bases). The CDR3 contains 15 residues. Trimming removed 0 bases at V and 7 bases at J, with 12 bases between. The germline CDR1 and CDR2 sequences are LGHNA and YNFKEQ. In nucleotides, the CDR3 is TGTGCCAGCAGCCAAGAACGAGGACTCCTCGGGGAGCTGTTTTTT. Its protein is CASSQERGLLGELFF.

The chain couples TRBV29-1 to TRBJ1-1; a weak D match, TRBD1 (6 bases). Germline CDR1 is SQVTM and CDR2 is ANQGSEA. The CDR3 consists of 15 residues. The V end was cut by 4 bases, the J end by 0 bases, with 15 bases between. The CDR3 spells CSVAARQALNTEAFF. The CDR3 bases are TGCAGCGTTGCTGCCCGACAGGCCTTGAACACTGAAGCTTTCTTT.